The entry below gives a single T cell receptor beta chain sequence along with its context. Only one count was recorded for this clone. Its antigen remains unidentified. No base-level quality is on record; no much larger clone is a single base apart. This record comes from a study of cytotoxic CD8 clonotypes in ibrutinib-treated CLL (dated by TCRdb to 2020 to 2023). About the investigation overall: The cohort included roughly 15 treatment-naive and ten to eleven relapsed/refractory patients; around 18 were IGHV unmutated. Samples at response were collected after a median of about 11 months of treatment, with a range of about 6 to 40 months. Cryopreserved peripheral blood mononuclear cells were obtained before treatment, at response, and at either sustained remission or disease progression. Partial responses were observed in about 24 patients and complete responses in 2; after a median follow-up of around 68 months, remission was maintained in 14 patients and progression was observed in approximately 12. Patients were still on ibrutinib when every remission and progressive disease sample was collected. Of the roughly 86 people in the trial, about two dozen had longitudinal samples available. An average of about 260,000 productive templates and 80,000 to 95,000 productive rearrangements was obtained per sample. Study-wide conclusions, independent of this receptor: An increase in clonality was observed at ibrutinib response, with clonality remaining stable during sustained remission and falling back toward baseline at progression. Public clonotypes were found to be uncommon and were observed to contract or remain stable during treatment; the increase in clonality was shown to reflect expansion of private clonotypes at ibrutinib response. Baseline clonality exceeded that of age-matched healthy donors and correlated strongly with circulating CD8+ T-cell counts. Lymph node repertoires were not examined, and the timing of sampling was not matched between patients in sustained remission and those whose disease progressed.

Per the publication, the time point label means: approximately 25 months on ibrutinib. For TCR beta library preparation, roughly 2.2 micrograms of genomic DNA were isolated from cryopreserved PBMCs. Longitudinal blood samples from CLL patients receiving ibrutinib monotherapy were subjected to high-throughput TCR beta sequencing. The patients were enrolled in a single-center, open-label phase 2 trial of ibrutinib monotherapy. The goal of deep resolution MiSeq sequencing was a depth between 1 in 1 million and 1 in 200,000 T cells, and coverage averaged 10x per clonotype. The immunoSEQ hsTCRB Kit was used to generate TCR beta libraries. Under the source paper's analysis protocol: Data were analyzed with ImmunoSEQ Data Assistant and ImmunoSEQ Analyzer, with V, D and J genes assigned per IMGT definitions. Clonality, which ranges from 0 to 1, was calculated as one minus the normalized Shannon entropy of productive rearrangement frequencies. Only overrepresented clonotypes making up at least 0.05% of the repertoire of each patient were included in the public clonotype analysis. Some twelve repertoires from age-matched healthy donors, obtained from immuneACCESS, served as clonality controls. Imported from immuneACCESS, the table was reduced by TCRdb to in-frame sequences with V and J called. These copies leave out some clones; in studies compared against another copy, an unresolved V gene accounts for under half, and the cause of the remainder is not known. V and J calls and clone size are as listed in that table; D and trimming were resolved from the DNA. Present in this sample are some 92,000 clones, approximately 71% of which were seen just once. Approximately 25% of the sample rests with the top ten.

V is cut by 3 bases and J by 4 bases, and the space between the germline ends is 10 bases. The germline V gene (reference sequence) sets CDR1 to SGHKS and CDR2 to YYEKEE. From the cysteine through the phenylalanine, the CDR3 covers 13 amino acids. Of all the DNA, just the CDR3 is kept, 39 bases in frame from base 1. Source: PBMCs, taken after 24 months of ibrutinib treatment. In this chain, TRBV5-5 is recombined with TRBJ1-1, with TRBD1 tentatively as D gene (6 bases match). The source is a human donor with chronic lymphocytic leukemia. The DNA is TGTGCCAGCAGCTCCCAAGGGGGCACTGAAGCTTTCTTT. The resulting protein is CASSSQGGTEAFF.